The sequence of this TCR beta chain was determined in a study of T-cell memory formation after mild COVID-19. Constant-segment-primed 5'RACE gave TCR alpha and TCR beta cDNA libraries with sample barcodes and UMIs. MiXCR was run by TCRdb on the 5' RACE reads, yielding one entry per CDR3 protein. The data show about 560,000 distinct CDR3 sequences, with about a fifth seen just once and 7.5% to 9.5% held by the top ten. CDR1 is SGHRS and CDR2 is YFSETQ in the germline V gene. Trimming left V 0 bases short and J 0 bases short, with 9 bases between. CDR3 length equals 15 residues. This clonotype was seen repeatedly, ten times or more.

The chain joins TRBV5-1 to TRBJ1-1; no clear D gene. The clonotype was recovered from an adult woman who had mild COVID-19 (a few samples of this study predate the infection). Cell type and time point are not known. Material: PBMCs or a T cell subset sorted from them (not recorded which). The CDR3: CASSLETDMNTEAFF. The DNA for the CDR3 is TGCGCCAGCAGCTTGGAAACAGATATGAACACTGAAGCTTTCTTT. Together with reference TRBV5-1 and TRBJ1-1, the CDR3 gives the full variable domain: KAGVTQTPRYLIKTRGQQVTLSCSPISGHRSVSWYQQTPGQGLQFLFEYFSETQRNKGNFPGRFSGRQFSNSRSEMNVSTLELGDSALYLCASSLETDMNTEAFFGQGTRLTVV.